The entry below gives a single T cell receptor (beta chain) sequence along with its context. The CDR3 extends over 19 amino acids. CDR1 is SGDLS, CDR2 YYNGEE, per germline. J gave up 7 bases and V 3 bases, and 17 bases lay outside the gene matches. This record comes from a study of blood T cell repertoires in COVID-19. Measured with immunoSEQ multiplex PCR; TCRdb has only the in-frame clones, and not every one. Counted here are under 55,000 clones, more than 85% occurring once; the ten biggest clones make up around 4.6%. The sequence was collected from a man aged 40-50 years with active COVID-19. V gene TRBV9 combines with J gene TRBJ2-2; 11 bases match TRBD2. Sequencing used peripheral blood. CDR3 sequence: CASSAQRRRASGRNGELFF. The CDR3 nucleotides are TGTGCCAGCAGCGCCCAACGTAGGAGGGCTAGCGGGAGGAACGGGGAGCTGTTTTTT.